This record concerns one T cell receptor beta chain sequence. Its antigen is not identified. This entry is derived from a study of blood T cells in healthy people across ages. General study results and limits: It was found that TCR beta diversity correlated strongly with the percentage of naive T cells.

A second PCR, run for about 6 to 11 cycles, used a sample-barcoded 5' primer plus a J-beta primer mix. TCRdb ran MiXCR on the 5' RACE reads and lists one entry per CDR3 protein. Of hundreds of thousands of distinct CDR3 sequences listed, about 28% are singletons. These data are also associated with another study on T cells of mothers and their children. This second study says: Second-PCR primer M1S introduced sample barcodes and 2-4 random nucleotides.

The source of this sequence is a boy aged 2 to 9 in good health. Sequencing used blood.

CDR3 region: CASSPGQGIAFF. CDR3 DNA: TGCGCCAGCAGCCCGGGACAGGGCATAGCTTTCTTT. The genes are TRBV5-1 and TRBJ1-1, with 9 bases lining up with TRBD1. This CDR3 comprises 12 residues. Trimming took 4 bases from V and 10 from J; bases not matched to a gene: 5. The germline V gene has CDR1 SGHRS and CDR2 YFSETQ.